This passage covers 3 T cell receptor beta chains from one sample sequenced in a study of naive and memory T cell subsets. Two oligonucleotides, mixed equimolar, formed the beta constant-region primer covering TRBC1 and TRBC2. TCRdb analysed the UMI-ligation and nested PCR reads with MiXCR anew, one entry per CDR3 protein. The table has 84,000 or so distinct CDR3 sequences, 7% to 8% seen once. Sequencing was performed on central memory CD4+ T cells from blood. These receptors all stem from a human donor in good health.

The table lists this clonotype with a few counts. The rearrangement joins TRBV7-8 to TRBJ2-7; D gene unclear. Germline loops: CDR1 SGHVS, CDR2 FQNEAQ. This CDR3 is 12 amino acids long. Trimming took 5 bases from V and 3 from J, leaving 8 bases between them. The CDR3 region has the DNA TGTGCCAGCAGCCAGACCCGCTACGAGCAGTACTTC. Residues: CASSQTRYEQYF.

The sample holds many counts of this clonotype. The rearrangement joins TRBV2 to TRBJ2-7, with D possibly called TRBD1 or TRBD2 (5 bases each). Trimming pared 3 bases from V and 6 bases from J, leaving 15 bases between. This CDR3 is built from 14 residues. Germline assignment: CDR1 SNHLY and CDR2 FYNNEI. The CDR3 sequence is CASSDGVLRGEQYF. CDR3 DNA sequence: TGTGCCAGCAGTGATGGAGTGCTGAGGGGCGAGCAGTACTTC.

This clonotype showed up many times. V gene TRBV6-6 combines with J gene TRBJ1-2, with TRBD1 identical over 7 bases. Germline V gene lookup returns CDR1 MNHNY and CDR2 SVGAGI (reference sequence). The CDR3 is 15 amino acids. V gave up 5 bases and J gave up 8 bases; unmatched junction bases: 14. The CDR3 DNA sequence: TGTGCCAGCAGTGACCCGGGACAGAAGGATCAAGGCTACACCTTC. It translates to CASSDPGQKDQGYTF.